What follows are 27 T cell receptor beta chains derived from one specimen sequenced in a study of control samples from healthy donors and cancer patients (dated by TCRdb to about 2020). The library came from the immunoSEQ multiplex PCR assay. TCRdb carries this immuneACCESS record with in-frame sequences only. Its versions omit some clonotypes, under half of them owing to an unresolved V gene in the studies checked, with the rest unexplained. Across this sample there are over 150,000 clones, with just over 95% seen only once. The ten largest clones capture 1% of the sample. The sample taken for sequencing was blood. The source is a woman in her thirties in good health.

The chain employs TRBV5-6 and TRBJ1-5; D is undetermined. V lost 0 bases, J lost 2 bases, and 6 bases lay in between. Germline-derived CDR1 and CDR2 are SGHDT and YYEEEE. The CDR3 contains 14 residues. CDR3: CASSLAQGNQPQHF. CDR3 sequence (DNA): TGTGCCAGCAGCTTGGCGCAGGGCAATCAGCCCCAGCATTTT. Supplemented by reference TRBV5-6 and TRBJ1-5, the full variable domain reads DAGVTQSPTHLIKTRGQQVTLRCSPKSGHDTVSWYQQALGQGPQFIFQYYEEEERQRGNFPDRFSGHQFPNYSSELNVNALLLGDSALYLCASSLAQGNQPQHFGDGTRLSIL.

The chain uses TRBV7-6 and TRBJ2-1; no clear D. Trimming cost V 5 bases and J 9 bases, with 11 bases left between them. The germline CDR1 and CDR2 sequences are SGHVS and FNYEAQ. The CDR3 is made up of 12 amino acids. For the CDR3, the DNA is TGTGCCAGCAGCCCCAGGCGGAGTGAGCAGTTCTTC. This sequence encodes CASSPRRSEQFF.

The rearrangement uses TRBV9 and TRBJ2-5; perhaps D is TRBD1 or TRBD2 (5 bases each). Trimming shortened V by 1 base and J by 1 base, and 11 bases separated the two germline ends. The CDR3 length is 15 residues. The V gene's germline CDR1 is SGDLS and CDR2 YYNGEE. In DNA, the CDR3 is TGTGCCAGCAGCGTAACCGGGGCGAGCCAAGAGACCCAGTACTTC. Translation gives CASSVTGASQETQYF.

The CDR3 DNA reads TGTGCCAGCAGCTTCTACCGGGACCGAGCCTACAATGAGCAGTTCTTC. Its translation: CASSFYRDRAYNEQFF. The chain recombines TRBV21-1 with TRBJ2-1. TRBV21-1 is a pseudogene segment. This CDR3 is built from 16 residues.

The chain recombines TRBV4-2 with TRBJ2-1; maybe TRBD1 (6 bases). The CDR3 loop spans 17 amino acids. The V end was cut by 0 bases, the J end by 3 bases, with 15 bases between. Germline V gene sequence: CDR1 LGHNA, CDR2 YNFKEQ. The CDR3 DNA follows: TGTGCCAGCAGCCAAGACCCTCATGGGGGCTTCTACAATGAGCAGTTCTTC. Its protein is CASSQDPHGGFYNEQFF.

The chain recombines TRBV15 with TRBJ2-3, with 9 nucleotides matching TRBD2. The germline CDR1 and CDR2 sequences are LNHNV and YYDKDF (reference sequence). The CDR3 extends over 16 amino acids. With 0 bases clipped from V and 5 bases from J, the junction kept 6 bases outside the gene matches. CDR3 in DNA: TGTGCCACCAGCAGAGATCCTAGCGGGATGGGAGATACGCAGTATTTT. Protein sequence: CATSRDPSGMGDTQYF. Complete variable domain (other parts from reference TRBV15 and TRBJ2-3): DAMVIQNPRYQVTQFGKPVTLSCSQTLNHNVMYWYQQKSSQAPKLLFHYYDKDFNNEADTPDNFQSRRPNTSFCFLDIRSPGLGDTAMYLCATSRDPSGMGDTQYFGPGTRLTVL.

The rearrangement links TRBV5-6 to TRBJ2-7; TRBD1 or TRBD2 may be the D gene (5 bases each). In germline, CDR1 is SGHDT, CDR2 YYEEEE. The germline V and J ends were trimmed by 3 bases and 9 bases, with 10 bases remaining between them. CDR3 length: 11 amino acids. The DNA for the CDR3 is TGTGCCAGCAGCTCGGGGCGCGGGCAGTACTTC. Translating it yields CASSSGRGQYF.

This chain connects TRBV28 to TRBJ2-3; D is perhaps TRBD1 (6 bases). The germline V and J ends were trimmed by 2 bases and 4 bases, with 16 bases remaining between them. The CDR3 has 16 residues. Germline CDR1 and CDR2: MDHEN and SYDVKM. The CDR3 sequence is CASSLRGGWSADTQYF. In nucleotides, the CDR3 is TGTGCCAGCAGTTTACGTGGGGGCTGGAGCGCAGATACGCAGTATTTT.

The table lists this clone with a few counts. V usage is TRBV19 and J usage is TRBJ1-1; unclear D gene. V was shortened by 7 bases and J by 0 bases, with 9 bases between the two germline ends. The CDR3 has 13 amino acids. CDR1 and CDR2 from the germline V gene are LNHDA and SQIVND (reference sequence). The CDR3 DNA follows: TGTGCCAGTACCGCACACGTGAACACTGAAGCTTTCTTT. Translation: CASTAHVNTEAFF. Using reference TRBV19 and TRBJ1-1 for the parts outside the CDR3, the full variable domain is DGGITQSPKYLFRKEGQNVTLSCEQNLNHDAMYWYRQDPGQGLRLIYYSQIVNDFQKGDIAEGYSVSREKKESFPLTVTSAQKNPTAFYLCASTAHVNTEAFFGQGTRLTVV.

The rearrangement joins TRBV30 to TRBJ2-2, with 12 bases matching TRBD2. The CDR3 is made up of 15 amino acids. V trimming: 0 bases; J trimming: 4 bases; junction bases outside the gene matches: 0. Germline assignment: CDR1 GTSNPN and CDR2 SVGIG (reference sequence). CDR3 DNA sequence: TGTGCCTGGAGTGTACTAGCGGGGGGCACCGGGGAGCTGTTTTTT. Its translation is CAWSVLAGGTGELFF.

The rearrangement uses TRBV10-3 and TRBJ1-1; TRBD1 might be the D (5 bases). The CDR3 length is 15 residues. V was trimmed by 4 bases and J by 0 bases, leaving 12 bases between them. Per the germline V gene, CDR1 is ENHRY and CDR2 is SYGVKD. CDR3 coding DNA: TGTGCCATCAGTGCTGACCAGGGCCTGAACACTGAAGCTTTCTTT. Its protein product is CAISADQGLNTEAFF.

The gene calls are TRBV5-1 and TRBJ2-1; unclear D gene. In germline, CDR1 is SGHRS, CDR2 YFSETQ. Deletions cut 4 bases from V and 1 base from J, with 9 bases between. This CDR3 has 14 residues. CDR3 loop: CASSREGSYNEQFF. The CDR3 nucleotides are TGCGCCAGCAGCCGAGAAGGATCCTACAATGAGCAGTTCTTC. Full variable domain (outside the CDR3, taken from reference TRBV5-1 and TRBJ2-1): KAGVTQTPRYLIKTRGQQVTLSCSPISGHRSVSWYQQTPGQGLQFLFEYFSETQRNKGNFPGRFSGRQFSNSRSEMNVSTLELGDSALYLCASSREGSYNEQFFGPGTRLTVL.

The chain employs TRBV30 and TRBJ1-2, with D possibly TRBD1 on 5 matching bases. Per germline, CDR1 GTSNPN and CDR2 SVGIG (reference sequence). The V end was cut by 0 bases, the J end by 10 bases, with 12 bases between. CDR3 length equals 12 residues. This chain's CDR3 is CAWSVQVRIYTF. The CDR3 DNA sequence: TGTGCCTGGAGTGTACAGGTCAGGATCTACACCTTC.

V and J are TRBV10-3 and TRBJ1-3, with 7 bases fitting TRBD1. Germline CDR1 ENHRY, CDR2 SYGVKD. CDR3 length: 16 residues. Trimming removed 0 bases from V and 0 bases from J; junction bases left unmatched: 2. The chain's CDR3 is CAISESRTGSGNTIYF. CDR3 nucleotides: TGTGCCATCAGTGAGTCACGGACAGGCTCTGGAAACACCATATATTTT.

The CDR3 here is CASSEPGRGSEAFF. In DNA form, the CDR3 reads TGCGCCAGCAGTGAGCCGGGCAGGGGGTCTGAAGCTTTCTTT. The V gene is TRBV10-1, the J gene TRBJ1-1, with 7 bases aligning to TRBD1. V was clipped by 2 bases and J by 6 bases; unmatched bases: 6. Looked up from germline, CDR1 is WNHNN and CDR2 is SYGVQD (reference sequence). CDR3 length equals 14 residues.

The chain employs TRBV25-1 and TRBJ1-1, with D possibly matching TRBD1 (5 bases). The V and J ends lost 4 bases and 3 bases respectively, with 6 bases between them. The CDR3 runs to 12 residues. Germline assignment: CDR1 MGHDK and CDR2 SYGVNS. CDR3 sequence reads: CASSVGDTEAFF. DNA for the CDR3: TGTGCCAGCAGTGTAGGGGACACTGAAGCTTTCTTT.

The chain is built from TRBV18 and TRBJ1-1; D gene unclear. V lost 0 bases to trimming and J lost 7 bases, with 12 bases between them. There are 14 residues in the CDR3. The germline CDR1 and CDR2 sequences are KGHSH and LQKENI. CDR3 residues: CASSPPPSGVEAFF. DNA of the CDR3: TGTGCCAGCTCACCACCACCATCCGGGGTTGAAGCTTTCTTT.

This chain connects TRBV6-4 to TRBJ2-1; 11 bases agree with TRBD2. V trimming: 0 bases; J trimming: 2 bases; junction bases outside the gene matches: 0. The CDR3 has 16 residues. Germline V gene lookup returns CDR1 MRHNA and CDR2 SNTAGT. CDR3 coding DNA: TGTGCCAGCAGTGACTCTAGCGGGGGGGCCTACAATGAGCAGTTCTTC. Translation: CASSDSSGGAYNEQFF.

The chain links TRBV7-2 to TRBJ1-5; 7 nucleotides align to TRBD1. In germline, CDR1 is SGHTA, CDR2 FQGNSA. This CDR3 is built from 16 residues. Trimming removed 3 bases from V and 3 bases from J; junction bases left unmatched: 8. CDR3 sequence: CASSLYAGQYNQPQHF. In nucleotides, the CDR3 is TGTGCCAGCAGCTTGTATGCGGGACAGTACAATCAGCCCCAGCATTTT.

The chain is built from TRBV4-2 and TRBJ1-6; weak D call: TRBD1 (6 bases). This CDR3 contains 15 residues. The V end lost 5 bases, the J end lost 6 bases, and 14 bases lay between the germline ends. Per the germline V gene, CDR1 is LGHNA and CDR2 is YNFKEQ. The chain's CDR3 is CASSETGAINSPLHF. CDR3 DNA sequence: TGTGCCAGCAGCGAGACGGGGGCGATTAATTCACCCCTCCACTTT.

The chain joins TRBV20-1 to TRBJ2-3, with unresolved D. The CDR3 covers 12 residues. Germline V CDR1 and CDR2: DFQATT, SNEGSKA (reference sequence). Trimming removed 3 bases from V and 3 bases from J, with 7 bases in between. DNA for the CDR3: TGCAGTGCTAGTCGACCGACAGATACGCAGTATTTT. Its translation: CSASRPTDTQYF.

The chain combines TRBV9 with TRBJ2-1; D might be TRBD2 (6 bases). The CDR3 is 14 amino acids. The V gene's germline CDR1 is SGDLS and CDR2 YYNGEE. V shed 2 bases and J shed 9 bases, with 15 bases lying between them. CDR3 DNA sequence: TGTGCCAGCAGCGTCAGGGACTCTGCGGGTGAGCAGTTCTTC. It encodes CASSVRDSAGEQFF.

The chain links TRBV28 to TRBJ2-7, with D perhaps matching TRBD2 (6 bases). The V end was cut by 4 bases, the J end by 7 bases, with 14 bases between. Germline CDR1 MDHEN, CDR2 SYDVKM. The CDR3 runs to 13 residues. CDR3 sequence (DNA): TGTGCCAGCAGTTCCGGGACGGGGAGGGAGCAGTACTTC. Translation: CASSSGTGREQYF.

V gene TRBV5-4 combines with J gene TRBJ2-3; possible D gene TRBD2, 5 bases. The germline CDR1 and CDR2 sequences are SGHNT and YYREEE (reference sequence). There are 14 residues in the CDR3. The V end lost 2 bases, the J end lost 2 bases, and 9 bases lay between the germline ends. Written as DNA, the CDR3 is TGTGCCAGCAGCTTCGCGGGCCCCACAGATACGCAGTATTTT. This encodes CASSFAGPTDTQYF.

This chain joins TRBV7-8 and TRBJ2-1, with 7 bases identical to TRBD1. V was clipped by 5 bases and J by 2 bases; unmatched bases: 6. Per the germline V gene, CDR1 is SGHVS and CDR2 is FQNEAQ. The CDR3 is 15 residues long. The CDR3 loop reads CASSEDRATYNEQFF. DNA for the CDR3: TGTGCCAGCAGCGAAGACAGGGCAACCTACAATGAGCAGTTCTTC.

The chain has TRBV10-3 and TRBJ2-1; D call uncertain. Trimming took 4 bases from V and 2 from J, leaving 6 bases between them. Germline CDR1 reads ENHRY; CDR2 reads SYGVKD. The CDR3 sequence is 13 residues long. CDR3: CAISAGPYNEQFF. The DNA for the CDR3 is TGTGCCATCAGTGCGGGCCCCTACAATGAGCAGTTCTTC.

The rearrangement uses TRBV18 and TRBJ1-1, with TRBD1 matching 7 bases. Germline loops: CDR1 KGHSH, CDR2 LQKENI. Trimming took 2 bases from V and 1 from J; bases not matched to a gene: 7. This CDR3 is built from 16 residues. CDR3 in DNA: TGTGCCAGCTCACCAGTGAGGGACAGCTCGAACACTGAAGCTTTCTTT. It yields the protein CASSPVRDSSNTEAFF. Together with reference TRBV18 and TRBJ1-1, the CDR3 gives the full variable domain: NAGVMQNPRHLVRRRGQEARLRCSPMKGHSHVYWYRQLPEEGLKFMVYLQKENIIDESGMPKERFSAEFPKEGPSILRIQQVVRGDSAAYFCASSPVRDSSNTEAFFGQGTRLTVV.